A single sample is the source of the 6 T cell receptor beta chains below, sequenced in a study of blood T cell repertoires in COVID-19. Produced via immunoSEQ multiplex PCR; TCRdb's table is partial and in-frame only. The repertoire holds about 70,000 clones, with about four fifths as singletons. Sequencing used peripheral blood. The receptors were sampled from a woman in her seventies with acute or convalescent COVID-19.

The count of this clone is one. The V and J genes are TRBV7-9 and TRBJ1-3; 11 bases map to TRBD1. Germline CDR1 SEHNR, CDR2 FQNEAQ (reference sequence). V lost 3 bases, J lost 2 bases, and 0 bases stayed unmatched. This CDR3 is 15 amino acids long. The CDR3 sequence: CASSLGQGAGNTIYF. The CDR3 nucleotides are TGTGCCAGCAGCTTGGGACAGGGGGCTGGAAACACCATATATTTT.

This chain links TRBV15 with TRBJ2-7, with 10 bases identical to TRBD2. Germline V CDR1 and CDR2: LNHNV, YYDKDF (reference sequence). The CDR3 contains 16 residues. V lost 5 bases and J lost 1; bases outside the gene matches: 8. The CDR3 DNA sequence: TGTGCCACCAGCCCAGGTTGGACTAGCGGATCCTACGAGCAGTACTTC. Translation gives CATSPGWTSGSYEQYF. Full variable domain (rest looked up from reference TRBV15 and TRBJ2-7): DAMVIQNPRYQVTQFGKPVTLSCSQTLNHNVMYWYQQKSSQAPKLLFHYYDKDFNNEADTPDNFQSRRPNTSFCFLDIRSPGLGDTAMYLCATSPGWTSGSYEQYFGPGTRLTVT.

In its sample, this clone was seen a few times. This chain connects TRBV2 to TRBJ2-3, with 8 bases lining up with TRBD2. The V and J ends lost 7 bases and 3 bases, in that order; junction bases with no gene match: 12. The CDR3 contains 16 residues. The germline gives CDR1 SNHLY, CDR2 FYNNEI. The CDR3 DNA reads as TGTGCCAGCAACAGGGAGTTGGGACTAGGAACAGATACGCAGTATTTT. Translated, it gives CASNRELGLGTDTQYF.

This chain connects TRBV28 to TRBJ1-5, with D tentatively TRBD1 (6 bases). Germline V gene lookup returns CDR1 MDHEN and CDR2 SYDVKM. The CDR3 loop spans 15 amino acids. V was clipped by 2 bases and J by 1 base, with 9 bases between them. CDR3: CASSLAGASNQPQHF. In DNA form, the CDR3 reads TGTGCCAGCAGTTTAGCAGGGGCGAGCAATCAGCCCCAGCATTTT. The whole variable domain, filled in from reference TRBV28 and TRBJ1-5, reads DVKVTQSSRYLVKRTGEKVFLECVQDMDHENMFWYRQDPGLGLRLIYFSYDVKMKEKGDIPEGYSVSREKKERFSLILESASTNQTSMYLCASSLAGASNQPQHFGDGTRLSIL.

J is TRBJ1-4 and V is TRBV10-3; D unresolved. Germline V gene lookup returns CDR1 ENHRY and CDR2 SYGVKD. The CDR3 covers 13 residues. V lost 6 bases and J 2 bases, leaving 7 bases between the germline ends. DNA for the CDR3: TGTGCCATCAGGGGAGTCACTAATGAAAAACTGTTTTTT. It is translated as CAIRGVTNEKLFF.

The chain combines TRBV5-1 with TRBJ2-5, with TRBD2 matching 10 bases. The CDR3 spans 15 residues. Germline V gene lookup returns CDR1 SGHRS and CDR2 YFSETQ. J was trimmed by 7 bases and V by 0 bases; bases with no gene match: 6. CDR3 sequence reads: CASSLEGTSVGTQYF. CDR3 nucleotides: TGCGCCAGCAGCTTGGAGGGGACTAGCGTAGGGACCCAGTACTTC.